What follows describes a single T cell receptor beta chain. As yet, its antigen is unknown. These data belong to a study of T cells in Graves' hyperthyroidism and ophthalmopathy. Overall study results and limits: Ophthalmopathy, which appeared later, was predicted by the model a median around 6 months before onset. Classification by a 13 V-J model distinguished ophthalmopathy from stable hyperthyroidism.

TCR beta CDR3 region amplification was performed from RNA transcripts. Carried out on the TCR CDR3, a first-round RT-PCR used the HTBI primer set. Each CDR3 protein gets one entry after TCRdb re-called the multiplex PCR reads with MiXCR. The sample contains 300,000 to 450,000 distinct CDR3 sequences, around 14% of which appear only once. The CDR3 totals 15 residues. Per germline, CDR1 MNHNS and CDR2 SASEGT. The V segment lost 1 base and the J segment 1 base; nucleotides outside the gene matches: 2. This sequence joins TRBV6-1 and TRBJ2-3, with TRBD1 matching over 7 bases. What was sequenced was blood. The sequence derives from a woman aged 18-35 years with Graves' hyperthyroidism that later progressed to Graves' ophthalmopathy. CDR3 residues: CASSEDQGGTDTQYF. The CDR3 coding sequence is TGTGCCAGCAGTGAAGACCAGGGGGGCACAGATACGCAGTATTTT.